These 7 T cell receptor beta chains share one sample of origin, sequenced in a study of blood T cells in healthy people across ages. The use of a sample-barcoded 5' primer and a J-beta primer mix characterized a second PCR of 7 to 11 cycles. TCRdb processed the 5' RACE reads anew with MiXCR; each CDR3 protein has one entry. Of over a million distinct CDR3 sequences listed, 35% to 45% are singletons. Sequencing used blood. The receptors were gathered from a woman under 30 in good health.

The sample holds a few counts of this clonotype. The chain combines TRBV4-1 with TRBJ2-7, with D unclear. Trimming shortened V by 0 bases and J by 3 bases, and 12 bases separated the two germline ends. The CDR3 loop spans 15 amino acids. Germline assignment: CDR1 MGHRA and CDR2 YSYEKL. The CDR3 DNA sequence: TGCGCCAGCAGCCAAGATATAAGAGAAGGCTACGAGCAGTACTTC. Translation: CASSQDIREGYEQYF.

CDR3 protein: CASSALTGGYNEQFF. The CDR3 bases are TGTGCCAGCAGTGCACTGACCGGGGGCTACAATGAGCAGTTCTTC. The rearrangement uses TRBV6-1 and TRBJ2-1; D might be TRBD2 (6 bases). There are 15 residues in the CDR3. CDR1 and CDR2 (germline): MNHNS, SASEGT. The V and J ends lost 4 bases and 3 bases respectively, with 13 bases between them.

The J gene is TRBJ2-3, the V gene TRBV7-2; D may correspond to TRBD1 or TRBD2 (5 bases each). The CDR3 runs 16 residues. V was cut by 5 bases and J by 3 bases, with 18 bases left in between. CDR1 is SGHTA, CDR2 FQGNSA, per germline. CDR3 nucleotides: TGTGCCAGCAGCCTAAGAGGGGAGAGCCCTACAGATACGCAGTATTTT. Translated, it gives CASSLRGESPTDTQYF.

The chain recombines TRBV24-1 with TRBJ1-5; possible D gene TRBD1, 6 bases. The germline gives CDR1 KGHDR, CDR2 SFDVKD. V shed 4 bases and J shed 4 bases, with 16 bases lying between them. The CDR3 is 16 residues long. The CDR3 protein is CATSDSDRCTNQPQHF. The CDR3 DNA reads TGTGCCACCAGTGACTCCGACAGGTGTACAAATCAGCCCCAGCATTTT.

This clonotype showed up just once. This chain joins TRBV29-1 and TRBJ1-1, with 7 bases identical to TRBD1. Germline V gives CDR1 SQVTM, CDR2 ANQGSEA. J gave up 0 bases and V 8 bases, and 6 bases lay outside the gene matches. This CDR3 contains 13 residues. For the CDR3, the DNA is TGCAGCTCGGGACAGTCAATGAACACTGAAGCTTTCTTT. It codes for CSSGQSMNTEAFF. The variable domain in full, with the rest retrieved from reference TRBV29-1 and TRBJ1-1, is SAVISQKPSRDICQRGTSLTIQCQVDSQVTMMFWYRQQPGQSLTLIATANQGSEATYESGFVIDKFPISRPNLTFSTLTVSNMSPEDSSIYLCSSGQSMNTEAFFGQGTRLTVV.

This clonotype has only one observation. The rearrangement links TRBV7-6 to TRBJ2-1; TRBD2 aligns across 9 bases. CDR3 length: 17 amino acids. CDR1 is SGHVS, CDR2 FNYEAQ, per germline. Trimming removed 5 bases from V and 6 bases from J; junction bases left unmatched: 14. The CDR3 DNA reads as TGTGCCAGCAGCCCTATTGCGGGTAGCGGGGGCGGCAATGAGCAGTTCTTC. Amino acid sequence: CASSPIAGSGGGNEQFF.

The chain links TRBV5-4 to TRBJ2-3, with 10 bases fitting TRBD1. This CDR3 spans 14 amino acids. The V segment lost 5 bases and the J segment 4 bases; nucleotides outside the gene matches: 4. Germline CDR1 is SGHNT and CDR2 is YYREEE (reference sequence). The CDR3 is CASRFGTGADTQYF. The DNA of the CDR3 is TGTGCCAGCAGGTTTGGGACAGGGGCAGATACGCAGTATTTT.